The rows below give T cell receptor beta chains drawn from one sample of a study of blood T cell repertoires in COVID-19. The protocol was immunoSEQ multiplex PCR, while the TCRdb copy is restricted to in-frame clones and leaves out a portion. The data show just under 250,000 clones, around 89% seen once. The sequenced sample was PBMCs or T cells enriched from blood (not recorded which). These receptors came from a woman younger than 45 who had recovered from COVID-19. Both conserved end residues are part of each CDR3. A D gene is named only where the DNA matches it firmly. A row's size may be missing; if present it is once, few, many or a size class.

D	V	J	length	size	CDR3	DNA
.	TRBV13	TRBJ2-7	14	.	CASSLGGQAFAQYF	TGTGCCAGCAGCTTGGGGGGGCAGGCCTTTGCGCAGTACTTC
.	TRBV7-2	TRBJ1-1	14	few	CASSLSGGGTEAFF	TGTGCCAGCAGCTTATCGGGCGGGGGCACTGAAGCTTTCTTT
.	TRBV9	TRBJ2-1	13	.	CASSGISYNEQFF	TGTGCCAGCAGCGGCATTAGCTACAATGAGCAGTTCTTC
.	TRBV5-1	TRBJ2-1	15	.	CASREGEGSYNEQFF	TGCGCCAGCAGAGAGGGGGAGGGGTCCTACAATGAGCAGTTCTTC
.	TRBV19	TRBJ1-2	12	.	CATLWGGFGYTF	TGTGCCACCCTTTGGGGGGGATTCGGCTACACCTTC
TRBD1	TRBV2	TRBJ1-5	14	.	CASSPGQSNQPQHF	TGTGCCAGCAGTCCGGGACAGAGCAATCAGCCCCAGCATTTT
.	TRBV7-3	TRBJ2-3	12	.	CASSQPGDTQYF	TGTGCCAGCAGCCAGCCAGGAGATACGCAGTATTTT
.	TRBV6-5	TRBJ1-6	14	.	CASSYRVGESPLHF	TGTGCCAGCAGTTACAGGGTAGGGGAATCACCCCTCCACTTT
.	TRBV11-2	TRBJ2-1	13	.	CASSLVQAYQQFF	TGTGCCAGCAGCTTAGTTCAGGCGTATCAGCAGTTCTTC
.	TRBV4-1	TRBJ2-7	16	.	CASSQAAVTGFYEQYF	TGCGCCAGCAGCCAAGCGGCCGTTACAGGGTTCTACGAGCAGTACTTC
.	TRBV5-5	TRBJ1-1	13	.	CASSFTPNTEAFF	TGTGCCAGCAGCTTTACACCGAACACTGAAGCTTTCTTT
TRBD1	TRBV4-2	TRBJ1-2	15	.	CASSPGTGESYGYTF	TGTGCCAGCAGCCCCGGGACAGGAGAATCCTATGGCTACACCTTC
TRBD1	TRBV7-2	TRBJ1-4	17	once	CASSLEGAHQYNEKLFF	TGTGCCAGCAGCTTAGAGGGGGCACATCAATATAATGAAAAACTGTTTTTT
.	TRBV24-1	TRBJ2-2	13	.	CATQGTRTGELFF	TGTGCCACCCAGGGAACACGGACCGGGGAGCTGTTTTTT
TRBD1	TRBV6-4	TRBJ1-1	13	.	CASSTGENTEAFF	TGTGCCAGCAGTACAGGGGAGAACACTGAAGCTTTCTTT
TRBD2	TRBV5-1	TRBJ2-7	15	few	CASSLELASGYEQYF	TGCGCCAGCAGCTTGGAGTTGGCTAGCGGCTACGAGCAGTACTTC
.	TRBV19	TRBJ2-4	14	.	CASSDEGVKNIQYF	TGTGCCAGTAGTGACGAGGGAGTCAAAAACATTCAGTACTTC
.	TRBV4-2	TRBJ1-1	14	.	CASSQPGAKTEAFF	TGTGCCAGCAGCCAACCTGGGGCAAAGACTGAAGCTTTCTTT
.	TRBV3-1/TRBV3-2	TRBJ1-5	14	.	CASSQVGGNQPQHF	TGTGCCAGCAGCCAAGTCGGGGGCAATCAGCCCCAGCATTTT
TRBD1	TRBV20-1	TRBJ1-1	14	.	CSASPGTANTEAFF	TGCAGTGCTAGTCCCGGGACAGCGAACACTGAAGCTTTCTTT
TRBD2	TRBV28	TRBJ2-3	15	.	CASSFLAGSTDTQYF	TGTGCCAGCAGTTTTCTAGCGGGAAGCACAGATACGCAGTATTTT
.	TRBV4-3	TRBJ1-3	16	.	CASSQERRYSGNTIYF	TGCGCCAGCAGCCAGGAGAGGCGCTACTCTGGAAACACCATATATTTT
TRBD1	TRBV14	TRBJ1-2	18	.	CASSQWGTGDRGNYGYTF	TGTGCCAGCAGCCAATGGGGGACAGGCGATAGGGGAAACTATGGCTACACCTTC
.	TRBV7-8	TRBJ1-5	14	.	CASSLVSVSQPQHF	TGTGCCAGCAGCTTAGTATCGGTTAGTCAGCCCCAGCATTTT
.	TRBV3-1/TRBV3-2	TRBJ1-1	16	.	CASSPQVPGLNTEAFF	TGTGCCAGCAGCCCTCAGGTGCCAGGATTGAACACTGAAGCTTTCTTT
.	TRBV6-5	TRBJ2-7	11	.	CASGLTYEQYF	TGTGCCAGCGGACTTACCTACGAGCAGTACTTC
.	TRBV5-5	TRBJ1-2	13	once	CASSFLQGYGYTF	TGTGCCAGCAGCTTTCTACAGGGCTATGGCTACACCTTC
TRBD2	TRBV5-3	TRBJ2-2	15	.	CARNLAGLNTGELFF	TGTGCCAGAAACCTAGCGGGCCTGAACACCGGGGAGCTGTTTTTT
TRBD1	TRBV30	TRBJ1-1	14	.	CAGRDRGRKTEAFF	TGTGCCGGACGGGACAGGGGGAGAAAAACTGAAGCTTTCTTT